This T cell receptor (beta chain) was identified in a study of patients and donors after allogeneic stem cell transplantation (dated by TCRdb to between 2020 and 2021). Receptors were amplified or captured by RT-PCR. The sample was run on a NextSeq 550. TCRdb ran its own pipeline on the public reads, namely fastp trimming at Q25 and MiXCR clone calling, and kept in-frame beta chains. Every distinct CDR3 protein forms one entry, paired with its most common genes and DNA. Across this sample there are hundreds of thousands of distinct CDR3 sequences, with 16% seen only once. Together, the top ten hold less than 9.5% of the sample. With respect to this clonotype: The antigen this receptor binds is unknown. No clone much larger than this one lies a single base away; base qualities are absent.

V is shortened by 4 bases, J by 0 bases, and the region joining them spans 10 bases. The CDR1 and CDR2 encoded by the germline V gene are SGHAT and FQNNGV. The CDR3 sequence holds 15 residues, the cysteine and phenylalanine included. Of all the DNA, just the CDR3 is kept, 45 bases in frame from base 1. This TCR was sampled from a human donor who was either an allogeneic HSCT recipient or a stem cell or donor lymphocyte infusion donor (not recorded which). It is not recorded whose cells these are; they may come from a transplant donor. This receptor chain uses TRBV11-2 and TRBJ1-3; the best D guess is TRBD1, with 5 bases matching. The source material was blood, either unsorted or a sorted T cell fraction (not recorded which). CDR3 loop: CASSWGGSSGNTIYF. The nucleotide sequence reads TGTGCCAGCAGCTGGGGGGGGAGCTCTGGAAACACCATATATTTT.